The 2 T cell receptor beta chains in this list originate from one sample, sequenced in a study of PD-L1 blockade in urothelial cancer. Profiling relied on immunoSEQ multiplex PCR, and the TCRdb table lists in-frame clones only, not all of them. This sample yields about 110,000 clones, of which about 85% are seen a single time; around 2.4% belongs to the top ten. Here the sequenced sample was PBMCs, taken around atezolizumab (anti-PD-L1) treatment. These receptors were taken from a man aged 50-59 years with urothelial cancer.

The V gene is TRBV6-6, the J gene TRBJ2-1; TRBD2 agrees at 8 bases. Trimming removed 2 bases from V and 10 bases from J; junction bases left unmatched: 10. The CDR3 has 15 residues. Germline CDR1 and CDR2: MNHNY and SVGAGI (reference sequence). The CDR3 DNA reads TGTGCCAGCAGTTACAGCAGCGGGAGAGGTCAGGAGCAGTTCTTC. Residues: CASSYSSGRGQEQFF.

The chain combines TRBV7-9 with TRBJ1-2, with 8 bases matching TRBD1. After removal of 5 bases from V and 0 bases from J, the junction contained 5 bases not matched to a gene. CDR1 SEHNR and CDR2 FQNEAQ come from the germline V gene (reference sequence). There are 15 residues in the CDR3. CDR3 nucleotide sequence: TGTGCCAGCAGCCCAGGACAGGGAGCTAACTATGGCTACACCTTC. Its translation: CASSPGQGANYGYTF.